These T cell receptor beta chains were read from a single sample in a study of T cell changes during pregnancy in multiple sclerosis. Libraries were prepared by immunoSEQ multiplex PCR; TCRdb keeps only in-frame clonotypes and omits some of them. The table has tens of thousands of clones, under 90% seen once; the top ten hold approximately 1.5%. Source: peripheral blood, taken in the first trimester of pregnancy. The origin of the receptors is a female donor in good health, enrolled as a control in a pregnancy study. Each CDR3 is given with its conserved first and last residue. The D gene is left open where the match is weak. Some rows have no size entry. The others give once, few or many, or a class for an expanded clone.

d_call	v_call	clone_size	j_call	cdr3_aa	cdr3_nt
TRBD2	TRBV9	-	TRBJ2-3	CASSSRLAGRTDTQYF	TGTGCCAGCAGCTCGAGACTAGCGGGACGCACAGATACGCAGTATTTT
-	TRBV2	-	TRBJ2-7	CASSDLDKCEQYF	TGTGCCAGCAGTGACCTGGACAAATGCGAGCAGTACTTC
-	TRBV2	-	TRBJ2-1	CASSEVASGEQFF	TGTGCCAGCAGTGAGGTAGCCTCCGGTGAGCAGTTCTTC
-	TRBV7-3	-	TRBJ2-7	CASSFLESGEQYF	TGTGCCAGCAGCTTCCTCGAAAGCGGTGAGCAGTACTTC
TRBD1	TRBV5-1	-	TRBJ1-1	CASSWLGQGNEAFF	TGCGCCAGCAGCTGGTTGGGACAGGGAAATGAAGCTTTCTTT
TRBD2	TRBV15	-	TRBJ2-7	CATSNGLAGGRVYEQYF	TGTGCCACCAGCAACGGGTTAGCGGGAGGGCGGGTGTACGAGCAGTACTTC
TRBD2	TRBV4-2	-	TRBJ2-7	CASSQGEASGGVYEQYF	TGTGCCAGCAGCCAAGGCGAGGCTAGCGGGGGGGTTTACGAGCAGTACTTC
TRBD2	TRBV7-8	-	TRBJ2-5	CASSRAGAGGKETQYF	TGTGCCAGCAGCCGGGCCGGGGCGGGGGGGAAAGAGACCCAGTACTTC
TRBD2	TRBV14	-	TRBJ2-1	CASSRGLAGYNEQFF	TGTGCCAGCAGCCGGGGACTAGCGGGATACAATGAGCAGTTCTTC
-	TRBV18	-	TRBJ1-2	CASSRGDGDYGYTF	TGTGCCAGCTCGCGCGGGGACGGGGACTATGGCTACACCTTC
TRBD2	TRBV7-3	-	TRBJ2-1	CASSSAGGYNEQFF	TGTGCCAGCAGCTCAGCGGGAGGTTACAATGAGCAGTTCTTC
TRBD2	TRBV7-9	-	TRBJ2-3	CAIWTSGRTDTQYF	TGTGCCATCTGGACTAGCGGTCGCACAGATACGCAGTATTTT
TRBD2	TRBV19	-	TRBJ2-3	CASSSSLAGVQYF	TGTGCCAGTAGTTCTTCCTTAGCGGGAGTGCAGTATTTT
TRBD1	TRBV28	-	TRBJ2-7	CASSSQGKGKYEQYF	TGTGCCAGCAGTTCACAGGGGAAAGGGAAATACGAGCAGTACTTC
-	TRBV18	once	TRBJ2-1	CASSPTQSDEQFF	TGTGCCAGCTCACCCACACAGTCTGATGAGCAGTTCTTC
TRBD1	TRBV13	-	TRBJ1-2	CASSPRTGRGSNYGYTF	TGTGCCAGCAGCCCGAGGACAGGGAGAGGCTCTAACTATGGCTACACCTTC
TRBD2	TRBV28	-	TRBJ2-3	CASRTSIAGGRTDTQYF	TGTGCCAGCAGGACCTCAATTGCGGGAGGCCGCACAGATACGCAGTATTTT
-	TRBV7-9	-	TRBJ2-5	CASTRGYEGQETQYF	TGTGCCAGCACCCGGGGGTACGAGGGGCAAGAGACCCAGTACTTC